One and the same sample provided the 23 T cell receptor beta chains below, sequenced in a study of T cell responses to AZD1222 COVID-19 vaccine. Assay used: immunoSEQ multiplex PCR; TCRdb lists only in-frame clones, some missing. The table includes under 200,000 clones, more than 75% detected once. The input for sequencing was peripheral blood, taken on day 0 of AZD1222 vaccination. The receptors were gathered from an adult in good health.

J is TRBJ2-7 and V is TRBV19; perhaps D is TRBD1 or TRBD2 (5 bases each). Germline CDR1 and CDR2: LNHDA and SQIVND (reference sequence). V lost 4 bases, J lost 5 bases, and 12 bases lay in between. The CDR3 length is 13 residues. DNA for the CDR3: TGTGCCAGTAGTACCCTGGGGACCGACGAGCAGTACTTC. Its protein is CASSTLGTDEQYF.

The chain recombines TRBV6-2 or TRBV6-3 with TRBJ1-2; D is ambiguous. The CDR3 spans 15 residues. V was clipped by 2 bases and J by 4 bases, with 14 bases between them. CDR1 and CDR2 (germline): MNHEY, SVGEGT. The chain's CDR3 is CASSYGEEDFYGYTF. DNA of the CDR3: TGTGCCAGCAGTTACGGGGAGGAAGACTTCTATGGCTACACCTTC.

The rearrangement links TRBV11-2 to TRBJ1-1; 8 bases are a match to TRBD1. J gave up 2 bases and V 8 bases, and 7 bases lay outside the gene matches. CDR1 and CDR2 (germline): SGHAT, FQNNGV. CDR3 length: 14 residues. CDR3: CASGPGQDNTEAFF. The CDR3 nucleotides read TGTGCCAGCGGACCGGGACAGGATAACACTGAAGCTTTCTTT.

This clone showed up just once. The gene calls are TRBV5-6 and TRBJ2-7, with D perhaps given as TRBD1 or TRBD2 (5 bases each). Trimming removed 4 bases at V and 2 bases at J, with 10 bases between. The CDR3 runs 13 residues. Germline V lookup: CDR1 SGHDT, CDR2 YYEEEE. Here the CDR3 DNA reads TGTGCCAGCAGCCTCTCGGGGCCCTACGAGCAGTACTTC. Translating gives CASSLSGPYEQYF.

This clone was recorded once. J is TRBJ2-7 and V is TRBV6-5; D call uncertain. CDR3 length equals 12 residues. Trimming pared 7 bases from V and 2 bases from J, leaving 9 bases between. Germline CDR1 MNHEY, CDR2 SVGAGI. Here the CDR3 reads CASTFTPYEQYF. For the CDR3, the DNA is TGTGCCAGCACGTTTACCCCCTACGAGCAGTACTTC.

The chain links TRBV5-1 to TRBJ2-2; a possible D gene is TRBD1 (6 bases). There are 15 residues in the CDR3. Germline loops: CDR1 SGHRS, CDR2 YFSETQ. V was clipped by 1 base and J by 6 bases, with 13 bases between them. The CDR3 nucleotides are TGCGCCAGCAGCTTGACACAGGGTTTGGCCGGGGAGCTGTTTTTT. It codes for CASSLTQGLAGELFF. The variable domain in full, with the rest retrieved from reference TRBV5-1 and TRBJ2-2, is KAGVTQTPRYLIKTRGQQVTLSCSPISGHRSVSWYQQTPGQGLQFLFEYFSETQRNKGNFPGRFSGRQFSNSRSEMNVSTLELGDSALYLCASSLTQGLAGELFFGEGSRLTVL.

The count of this clone is one. This chain links TRBV11-2 with TRBJ2-7, with a possible D match to TRBD1 (6 bases). Germline lookup yields CDR1 SGHAT and CDR2 FQNNGV. The V end was cut by 5 bases, the J end by 3 bases, with 11 bases between. The CDR3 is 13 residues long. The CDR3 nucleotides are TGTGCCAGCAGCATACAGGGAGTCTACGAGCAGTACTTC. The encoded protein is CASSIQGVYEQYF.

This chain joins TRBV10-3 and TRBJ2-1; D remains ambiguous. The CDR3 has 12 amino acids. Germline values: CDR1 ENHRY, CDR2 SYGVKD. Trimming took 4 bases from V and 6 from J, leaving 7 bases between them. The DNA for the CDR3 is TGTGCCATCAGTGGACTCAGCAATGAGCAGTTCTTC. Translated, it gives CAISGLSNEQFF.

The rearrangement joins TRBV4-1 to TRBJ1-6; D may be TRBD1 (5 bases). The CDR3 contains 18 residues. Trimming cost V 0 bases and J 9 bases, with 21 bases left between them. The germline V gene encodes CDR1 MGHRA and CDR2 YSYEKL. The CDR3 DNA reads as TGCGCCAGCAGCCAAGAATCGCCAAAACGGGACTTCAGTTCACCCCTCCACTTT. Its translation: CASSQESPKRDFSSPLHF.

The chain carries TRBV5-1 and TRBJ2-5, with 7 positions matching TRBD1. Germline loops: CDR1 SGHRS, CDR2 YFSETQ. The CDR3 is 14 amino acids. Unmatched junction bases numbered 4, after V lost 4 bases and J lost 1 base. The CDR3, as DNA: TGCGCCAGCAGCGCCACAGGGGCCCAAGAGACCCAGTACTTC. This gives the protein CASSATGAQETQYF.

This chain joins TRBV28 and TRBJ2-1; D is perhaps TRBD1 (5 bases). Trimming stripped 5 bases from V and 4 bases from J, with 18 bases between. Looked up from germline, CDR1 is MDHEN and CDR2 is SYDVKM. The CDR3 runs 16 residues. This CDR3 is CASSPQGPPRYNEQFF. In DNA form, the CDR3 reads TGTGCCAGCAGTCCTCAGGGCCCCCCTCGGTACAATGAGCAGTTCTTC.

The J gene is TRBJ1-1, the V gene TRBV19, with TRBD1 as a possible D gene (6 bases). V lost 4 bases to trimming and J lost 5 bases, with 29 bases between them. CDR1 is LNHDA, CDR2 SQIVND, per germline (reference sequence). The CDR3 length is 19 residues. The CDR3 sequence: CASSTTPLRDNYYPTEAFF. CDR3 DNA sequence: TGTGCCAGTAGTACCACCCCTCTCCGGGACAACTATTATCCTACTGAAGCTTTCTTT.

J is TRBJ2-7 and V is TRBV29-1; 12 bases are shared with TRBD2. Germline assignment: CDR1 SQVTM and CDR2 ANQGSEA. Trimming cost V 5 bases and J 5 bases; bases outside gene matches: 4. The CDR3 runs to 13 residues. The CDR3 here is CSVSWTSGNEQYF. CDR3 coding DNA: TGCAGCGTTTCATGGACTAGCGGGAACGAGCAGTACTTC.

The count of this clone is one. The chain is built from TRBV11-3 and TRBJ1-1, with TRBD1 identical over 8 bases. After removal of 0 bases from V and 0 bases from J, the junction contained 12 bases not matched to a gene. Germline V gene sequence: CDR1 SGHNT, CDR2 YENEEA. The CDR3 runs 19 residues. The CDR3 is CASSLDGQGAEGLNTEAFF. CDR3 nucleotides: TGTGCCAGCAGCTTAGATGGGCAGGGGGCGGAGGGGTTGAACACTGAAGCTTTCTTT.

V gene TRBV19 combines with J gene TRBJ2-7, with 8 bases lining up with TRBD1. The V gene end was trimmed by 5 bases and the J gene end by 5 bases; junction bases not matched to a gene: 8. CDR1 LNHDA and CDR2 SQIVND come from the germline V gene (reference sequence). The CDR3 extends over 14 amino acids. The CDR3 DNA reads as TGTGCCAGTAGTCTACGGACAGGGCCCCACGAGCAGTACTTC. Its translation: CASSLRTGPHEQYF.

The chain has TRBV7-3 and TRBJ2-1; no firm D call. The CDR3 is 14 amino acids. V was shortened by 1 base and J by 6 bases, with 10 bases between the two germline ends. Germline V gene lookup returns CDR1 SGHTA and CDR2 FQGTGA. The CDR3 bases are TGTGCCAGCAGCTTAAGCCTAGTAGGCAATGAGCAGTTCTTC. Translation: CASSLSLVGNEQFF.

The V and J genes are TRBV4-2 and TRBJ2-1; 10 bases align to TRBD2. This CDR3 spans 16 amino acids. CDR1 is LGHNA, CDR2 YNFKEQ, per germline. V lost 4 bases and J lost 2; bases outside the gene matches: 5. CDR3 sequence (DNA): TGTGCCAGCAGCCTCGCTAGCGGGGGAACCTACAATGAGCAGTTCTTC. This translates into CASSLASGGTYNEQFF.

This sequence joins TRBV19 and TRBJ2-2, with D uncertain. The CDR3 covers 16 residues. The V gene lost 1 base and the J gene lost 0 bases, with 9 bases spanning the gap. Germline CDR1 and CDR2: LNHDA and SQIVND (reference sequence). For the CDR3, the DNA is TGTGCCAGTAGTATAGGACTGCCCCCGAACACCGGGGAGCTGTTTTTT. Translated, it gives CASSIGLPPNTGELFF. Drawing the rest from reference TRBV19 and TRBJ2-2, the complete variable domain is DGGITQSPKYLFRKEGQNVTLSCEQNLNHDAMYWYRQDPGQGLRLIYYSQIVNDFQKGDIAEGYSVSREKKESFPLTVTSAQKNPTAFYLCASSIGLPPNTGELFFGEGSRLTVL.

This rearrangement joins TRBV28 to TRBJ2-4; D assignment may be TRBD1 or TRBD2 (5 bases each). CDR3 size: 14 residues. The V gene lost 5 bases and the J gene lost 7 bases, with 15 bases spanning the gap. Germline V gene data show CDR1 as MDHEN and CDR2 as SYDVKM. The CDR3 is CASSPALGVNIQYF. The DNA for the CDR3 is TGTGCCAGCAGTCCCGCCCTGGGGGTCAACATTCAGTACTTC.

This clone was counted once. This chain links TRBV6-2 or TRBV6-3 with TRBJ1-1, with 7 positions matching TRBD1. With 0 bases clipped from V and 1 base from J, the junction kept 2 bases outside the gene matches. Germline-derived CDR1 and CDR2 are MNHEY and SVGEGT. CDR3 length: 15 residues. The CDR3: CASSYSPGGNTEAFF. The CDR3 nucleotides are TGTGCCAGCAGTTACTCGCCAGGGGGGAACACTGAAGCTTTCTTT.

V usage is TRBV5-6 and J usage is TRBJ1-5, with a possible D match to TRBD1 (5 bases). Germline V CDR1 and CDR2: SGHDT, YYEEEE. This CDR3 has 15 residues. The ends were cut back, 0 bases at V and 5 bases at J, with 12 bases in the middle. Here the CDR3 reads CASSLGDGTDQPQHF. In nucleotides, the CDR3 is TGTGCCAGCAGCTTGGGGGACGGTACTGATCAGCCCCAGCATTTT.

V usage is TRBV3-1 (or the pseudogene TRBV3-2) and J usage is TRBJ2-7; 8 bases align to TRBD1. CDR3 length equals 16 residues. CDR1 and CDR2 (germline): LGHDT, YNNKEL (reference sequence). V was pared by 4 bases and J by 6 bases, with 14 bases of the junction left unmatched. CDR3 residues: CASSPGADRGLREQYF. For the CDR3, the DNA is TGTGCCAGCAGCCCAGGAGCCGACAGGGGTCTTCGCGAGCAGTACTTC.

The chain employs TRBV15 and TRBJ1-3; D perhaps matches TRBD1 (5 bases). The CDR3 totals 14 residues. Trimming pared 5 bases from V and 2 bases from J, leaving 10 bases between. CDR1 is LNHNV and CDR2 is YYDKDF in the germline V gene (reference sequence). The CDR3 coding sequence is TGTGCCACCAGCCGGGACGTTCCTGGAAACACCATATATTTT. It translates to CATSRDVPGNTIYF. Full variable domain (rest looked up from reference TRBV15 and TRBJ1-3): DAMVIQNPRYQVTQFGKPVTLSCSQTLNHNVMYWYQQKSSQAPKLLFHYYDKDFNNEADTPDNFQSRRPNTSFCFLDIRSPGLGDTAMYLCATSRDVPGNTIYFGEGSWLTVV.